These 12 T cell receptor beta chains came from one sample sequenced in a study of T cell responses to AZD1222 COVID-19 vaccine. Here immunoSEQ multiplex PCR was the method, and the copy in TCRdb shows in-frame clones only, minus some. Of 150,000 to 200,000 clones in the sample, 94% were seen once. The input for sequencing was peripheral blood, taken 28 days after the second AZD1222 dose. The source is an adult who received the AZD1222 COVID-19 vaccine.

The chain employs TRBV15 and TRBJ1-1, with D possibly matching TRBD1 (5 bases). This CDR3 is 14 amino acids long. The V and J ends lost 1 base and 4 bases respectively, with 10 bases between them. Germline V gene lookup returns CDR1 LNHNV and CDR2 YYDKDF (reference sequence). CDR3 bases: TGTGCCACCAGCAGAGTTGAGGGGTTCACTGAAGCTTTCTTT. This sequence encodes CATSRVEGFTEAFF. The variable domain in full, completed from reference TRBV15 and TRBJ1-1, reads DAMVIQNPRYQVTQFGKPVTLSCSQTLNHNVMYWYQQKSSQAPKLLFHYYDKDFNNEADTPDNFQSRRPNTSFCFLDIRSPGLGDTAMYLCATSRVEGFTEAFFGQGTRLTVV.

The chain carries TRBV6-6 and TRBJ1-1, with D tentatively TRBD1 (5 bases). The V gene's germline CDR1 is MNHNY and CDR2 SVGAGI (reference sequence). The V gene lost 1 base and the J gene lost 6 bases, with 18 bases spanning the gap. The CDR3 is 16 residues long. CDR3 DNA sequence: TGTGCCAGCAGTTACTTTTACAGAGGGCAGGGTTCTGAAGCTTTCTTT. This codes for CASSYFYRGQGSEAFF.

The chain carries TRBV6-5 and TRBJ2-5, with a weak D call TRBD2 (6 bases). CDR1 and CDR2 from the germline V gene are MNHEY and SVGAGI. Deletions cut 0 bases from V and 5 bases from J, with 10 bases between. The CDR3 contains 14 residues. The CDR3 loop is CASSYSTSPETQYF. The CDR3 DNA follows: TGTGCCAGCAGTTACTCGACTAGTCCCGAGACCCAGTACTTC.

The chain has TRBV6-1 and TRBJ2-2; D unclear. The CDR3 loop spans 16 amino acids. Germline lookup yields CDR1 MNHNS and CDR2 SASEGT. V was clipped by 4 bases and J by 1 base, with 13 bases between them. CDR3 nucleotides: TGTGCCAGCAGTGTTCTCGGTCTTCTGAACACCGGGGAGCTGTTTTTT. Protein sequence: CASSVLGLLNTGELFF.

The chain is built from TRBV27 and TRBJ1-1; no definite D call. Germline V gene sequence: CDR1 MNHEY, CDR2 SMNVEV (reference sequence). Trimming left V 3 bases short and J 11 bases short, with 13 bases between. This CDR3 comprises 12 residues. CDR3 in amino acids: CASSFGSREAFF. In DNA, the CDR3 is TGTGCCAGCAGTTTTGGGAGTAGGGAGGCTTTCTTT.

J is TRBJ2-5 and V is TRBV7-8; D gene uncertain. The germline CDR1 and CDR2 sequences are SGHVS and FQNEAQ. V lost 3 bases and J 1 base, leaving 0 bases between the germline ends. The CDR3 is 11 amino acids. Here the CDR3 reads CASSFQETQYF. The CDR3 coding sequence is TGTGCCAGCAGCTTCCAAGAGACCCAGTACTTC.

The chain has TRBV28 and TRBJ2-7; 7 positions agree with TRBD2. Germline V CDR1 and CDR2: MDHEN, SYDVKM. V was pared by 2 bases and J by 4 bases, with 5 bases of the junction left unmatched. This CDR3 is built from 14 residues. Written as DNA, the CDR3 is TGTGCCAGCAGTTTAGCGGGAGCGGTTTACGAGCAGTACTTC. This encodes CASSLAGAVYEQYF. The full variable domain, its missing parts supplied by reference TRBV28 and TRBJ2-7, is DVKVTQSSRYLVKRTGEKVFLECVQDMDHENMFWYRQDPGLGLRLIYFSYDVKMKEKGDIPEGYSVSREKKERFSLILESASTNQTSMYLCASSLAGAVYEQYFGPGTRLTVT.

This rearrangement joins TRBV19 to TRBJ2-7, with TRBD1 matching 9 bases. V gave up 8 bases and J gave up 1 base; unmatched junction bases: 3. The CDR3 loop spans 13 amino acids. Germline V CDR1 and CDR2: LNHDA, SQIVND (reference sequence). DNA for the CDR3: TGTGCCAGTGGACAGGGGTCTTCCTACGAGCAGTACTTC. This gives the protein CASGQGSSYEQYF.

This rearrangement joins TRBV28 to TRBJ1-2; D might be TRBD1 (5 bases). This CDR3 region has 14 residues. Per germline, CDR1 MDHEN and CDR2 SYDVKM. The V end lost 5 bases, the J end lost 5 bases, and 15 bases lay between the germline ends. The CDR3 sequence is CASSPGTPRYGYTF. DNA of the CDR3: TGTGCCAGCAGTCCGGGGACTCCTAGATATGGCTACACCTTC.

DNA of the CDR3: TGCGCCAGCACCCTGGGCGGACAGGGCTACGAGCAGTACTTC. Its translation is CASTLGGQGYEQYF. The rearrangement uses TRBV5-1 and TRBJ2-7, with 8 bases lining up with TRBD1. Germline V CDR1 and CDR2: SGHRS, YFSETQ. Germline trimming cut 6 bases from V and 3 bases from J; bases unmatched to any gene: 8. The CDR3 length is 14 residues.

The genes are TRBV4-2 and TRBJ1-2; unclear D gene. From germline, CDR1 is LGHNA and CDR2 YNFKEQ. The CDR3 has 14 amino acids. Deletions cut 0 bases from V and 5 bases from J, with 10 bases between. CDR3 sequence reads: CASSQDVQTYGYTF. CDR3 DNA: TGTGCCAGCAGCCAAGATGTACAAACGTATGGCTACACCTTC.

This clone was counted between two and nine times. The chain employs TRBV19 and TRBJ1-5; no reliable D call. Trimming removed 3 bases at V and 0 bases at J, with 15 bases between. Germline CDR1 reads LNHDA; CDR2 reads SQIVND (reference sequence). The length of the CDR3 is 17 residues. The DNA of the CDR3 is TGTGCCAGTAGTATCCTCGTCTCTACCCATAGCAATCAGCCCCAGCATTTT. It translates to CASSILVSTHSNQPQHF.